This TCR beta chain originates from a study of graft-versus-host responses after intestinal transplantation. The length of the CDR3 is 14 residues. After removal of 5 bases from V and 1 base from J, the junction contained 2 bases not matched to a gene. Germline V gives CDR1 SNHLY, CDR2 FYNNEI. In regard to this clone: Its antigen is not known.

Assay used: immunoSEQ multiplex PCR; TCRdb lists only in-frame clones, some missing. The data contain approximately 100,000 clones, approximately 94% of them singletons. The sample consisted of unstimulated CD8+ T cells sorted from spleen or lymph node cells, taken before intestinal transplant. This receptor was taken from a human donor who received an intestinal transplant. The rearrangement uses TRBV2 and TRBJ2-7; 10 bases agree with TRBD1. The CDR3: CASSPGQGSYEQYF. CDR3 sequence (DNA): TGTGCCAGCAGTCCGGGACAGGGGTCCTACGAGCAGTACTTC.